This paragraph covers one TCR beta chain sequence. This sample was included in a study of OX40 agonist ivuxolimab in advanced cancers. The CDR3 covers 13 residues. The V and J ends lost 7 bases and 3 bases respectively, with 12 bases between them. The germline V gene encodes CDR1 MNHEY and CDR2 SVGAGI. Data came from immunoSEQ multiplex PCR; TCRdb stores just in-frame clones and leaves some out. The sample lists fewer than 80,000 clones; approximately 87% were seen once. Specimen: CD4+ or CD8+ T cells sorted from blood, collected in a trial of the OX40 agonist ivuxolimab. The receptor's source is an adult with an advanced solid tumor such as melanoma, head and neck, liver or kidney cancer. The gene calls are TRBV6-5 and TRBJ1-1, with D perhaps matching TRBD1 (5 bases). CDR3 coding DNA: TGTGCCAGCAAGATAGGGGTATACACTGAAGCTTTCTTT. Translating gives CASKIGVYTEAFF.